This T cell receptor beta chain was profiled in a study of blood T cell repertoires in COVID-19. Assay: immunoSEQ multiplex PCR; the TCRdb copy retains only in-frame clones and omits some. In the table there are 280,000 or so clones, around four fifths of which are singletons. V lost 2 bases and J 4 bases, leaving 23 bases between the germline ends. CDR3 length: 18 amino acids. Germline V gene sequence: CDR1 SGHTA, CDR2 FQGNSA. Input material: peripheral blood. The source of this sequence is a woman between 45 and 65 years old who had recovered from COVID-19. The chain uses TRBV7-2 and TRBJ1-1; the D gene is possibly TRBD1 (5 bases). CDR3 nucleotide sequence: TGTGCCAGCAGCTTATCGATGGGGGGTTACAGTTTCCCCACTGAAGCTTTCTTT. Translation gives CASSLSMGGYSFPTEAFF.